This entry lists 2 T cell receptor beta chains sequenced from one sample in a study of cytomegalovirus exposure and HLA in healthy donors. The PCR employed 60 Vbeta primers together with 13 Jbeta primers. TCRdb's copy holds only in-frame clones and misses some; the assay was immunoSEQ multiplex PCR. This table holds 140,000 to 150,000 clones, around 73% found once. Sequenced sample: PBMCs. Source of these receptors: a female donor in good health and CMV-seronegative.

This clone came up a few times. DNA for the CDR3: TGTGCCAGCAGTGCCCTACAGGGCTACACCGGGGAGCTGTTTTTT. It is translated as CASSALQGYTGELFF. The V call is TRBV27, the J call TRBJ2-2, with D possibly matching TRBD1 (6 bases). The germline V and J ends were trimmed by 5 bases and 3 bases, with 13 bases remaining between them. This CDR3 spans 15 amino acids. Germline assignment: CDR1 MNHEY and CDR2 SMNVEV (reference sequence).

This clone was counted once. This chain joins TRBV29-1 and TRBJ1-2; 8 nucleotides align to TRBD1. The germline V gene encodes CDR1 SQVTM and CDR2 ANQGSEA. J was trimmed by 9 bases and V by 6 bases; bases with no gene match: 9. The CDR3 contains 12 residues. The CDR3 reads CSVTGTGSSYTF. The CDR3 DNA is TGCAGCGTAACAGGGACAGGCTCCAGCTACACCTTC.